The entry below gives a single T cell receptor (beta chain) sequence along with its context. The sample belongs to a study of blood T cell repertoires in COVID-19. Study-level information: Samples taken during acute and convalescent COVID-19 were collected in the United States, Italy and Spain. The cDNA or gDNA used as material had been derived from T cells, B-cell-depleted T cells, or PBMCs.

Original analysis: Nucleated cell number was recorded as an estimate derived from reference gene primer amplification. TCRdb keeps only in-frame clones here, not all; method: immunoSEQ multiplex PCR. The DNA was the basis for D and trimming; V, J and clone size are from that table. This sample yields 150,000 to 190,000 clones, of which about 85% are seen a single time; 2% to 3% belongs to the top ten. The CDR3 is 16 amino acids. The gene calls are TRBV21-1 and TRBJ1-1; TRBD1 was called by the table and not checked on the DNA. TRBV21-1 is a pseudogene locus. The origin of this receptor is a woman in her 70s with acute or convalescent COVID-19. The sample comprised peripheral blood. The CDR3 DNA reads as TGTGCCAGCAGCAAAGGTACCCCCAGGGGACGCACTGAAGCTTTCTTT. This translates into CASSKGTPRGRTEAFF.